The sample holds a few counts of the clone carrying this T cell receptor (beta chain). Its antigen is as yet unknown. These data are taken from a study of prognosis after radiotherapy for stage I lung cancer. Study context: April 2018 to early 2019 saw enrollment of stage I non-small cell lung cancer patients. Around 13 of the patients presented with newly diagnosed primary stage I lung tumors; several had oligometastatic NSCLC following surgical resection of the primary tumor.

Genomic DNA was subjected to two-round multiplex PCR for amplification of TCR beta CDR3. Primers (each specific to one TRBV or TRBJ gene) were used in first-round PCR. TCRdb used MiXCR to reprocess the multiplex PCR reads, holding one entry per CDR3 protein. The sample lists around 23,000 distinct CDR3 sequences; about 46% were seen once. Overall study results and limits: Unique TCR clone counts went down once patients had stereotactic body radiation therapy, median roughly 9,300 versus 7,200. The tumor specificity of expanded TCR clones remained undetermined.

This CDR3 region has 14 residues. Trimming cost V 4 bases and J 7 bases; bases outside gene matches: 6. CDR1 is MNHEY, CDR2 SVGEGT, per germline. The specimen comprised PBMCs, sampled before or after stereotactic body radiation therapy (not recorded which). The rearrangement links TRBV6-2 or TRBV6-3 to TRBJ2-1; 8 bases fit TRBD1. The source of this sequence is a donor over 45 with non-small cell lung cancer. The CDR3 nucleotides are TGTGCCAGCAGTTTCCTTAGACAGGGGAATGAGCAGTTCTTC. Protein sequence: CASSFLRQGNEQFF.